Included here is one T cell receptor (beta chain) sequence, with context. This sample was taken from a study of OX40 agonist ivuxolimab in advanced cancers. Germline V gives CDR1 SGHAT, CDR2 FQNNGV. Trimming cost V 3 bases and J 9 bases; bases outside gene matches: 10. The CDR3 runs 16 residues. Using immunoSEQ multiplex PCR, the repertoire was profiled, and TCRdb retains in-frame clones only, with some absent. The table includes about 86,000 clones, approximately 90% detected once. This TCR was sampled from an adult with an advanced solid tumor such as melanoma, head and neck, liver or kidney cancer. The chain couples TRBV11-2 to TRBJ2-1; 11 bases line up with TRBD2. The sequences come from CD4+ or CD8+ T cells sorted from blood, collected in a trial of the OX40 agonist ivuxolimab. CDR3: CASSFLAGGQGGEQFF. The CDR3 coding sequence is TGTGCCAGCAGCTTTTTAGCGGGAGGGCAGGGTGGTGAGCAGTTCTTC. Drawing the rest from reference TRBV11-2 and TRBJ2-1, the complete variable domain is EAGVAQSPRYKIIEKRQSVAFWCNPISGHATLYWYQQILGQGPKLLIQFQNNGVVDDSQLPKDRFSAERLKGVDSTLKIQPAKLEDSAVYLCASSFLAGGQGGEQFFGPGTRLTVL.